This TCR beta chain stems from a study of response to subunit inactivated influenza vaccine. TCRdb re-called the RT-PCR reads with MiXCR, one entry per CDR3 protein. The table lists approximately 530,000 distinct CDR3 sequences, about 7.6% of them singletons. Study-wide results and caveats: The authors offered the suggestion that each seasonal influenza vaccination recruits few new T cells.

Regarding this clonotype: Its target is unknown.

CDR1 and CDR2 from the germline V gene are LGHNA and YNFKEQ. This CDR3 contains 14 residues. Trimming took 11 bases from V and 9 from J; bases not matched to a gene: 15. The material was PBMCs from blood, obtained around 2 years after vaccination. The chain couples TRBV4-2 to TRBJ2-1, with 8 bases that match TRBD2. The sequence derives from a man between 50 and 69 years old who received an inactivated influenza vaccine. The DNA of the CDR3 is TGTGCCGCCTCCCTGGCCGGGAGGGCCGGTGAGCAGTTCTTC. Translated, it gives CAASLAGRAGEQFF.